These 24 T cell receptor beta chains originate from one sample sequenced in a study of T cells in Graves' hyperthyroidism and ophthalmopathy. Researchers amplified the TCR beta CDR3 regions from RNA transcripts. The HTBI set primed first-round TCR CDR3 RT-PCR. A single record per CDR3 protein comes from TCRdb applying MiXCR to the multiplex PCR reads. The sample consists of 300,000 to 400,000 distinct CDR3 sequences, 18% of them appearing once. The sequenced material came from blood. The receptors were gathered from a woman in her 50s with Graves' hyperthyroidism.

The chain couples TRBV7-8 to TRBJ2-7; 10 bases map to TRBD1. Trimming removed 6 bases from V and 2 bases from J; junction bases left unmatched: 7. Per the germline V gene, CDR1 is SGHVS and CDR2 is FQNEAQ. The CDR3 is made up of 15 amino acids. The CDR3 here is CASRIGQGVTYEQYF. For the CDR3, the DNA is TGTGCCAGCAGGATCGGACAGGGGGTAACCTACGAGCAGTACTTC.

This clonotype has a count of ten or more. V usage is TRBV12-3 or TRBV12-4 and J usage is TRBJ1-2, with a possible D match to TRBD1 (5 bases). The CDR3 is made up of 11 amino acids. Trimming left V 1 base short and J 8 bases short, with 5 bases between. The CDR3 nucleotides read TGTGCCAGCAGTTTAGGGGGGGGCTACACCTTC. Translated, it gives CASSLGGGYTF.

The table lists this clonotype with a few counts. The chain links TRBV29-1 to TRBJ2-3; the match to TRBD1 covers 7 bases. This CDR3 spans 15 amino acids. Trimming at V came to 7 bases and at J to 1 base, leaving 11 bases not matched to a gene. CDR1 SQVTM and CDR2 ANQGSEA come from the germline V gene. The CDR3 DNA sequence: TGCAGCGCCGCCAACCACAGGGGTGGCACAGATACGCAGTATTTT. As protein: CSAANHRGGTDTQYF.

This clonotype has just a few counts. The chain recombines TRBV11-3 with TRBJ2-1, with a weak D call TRBD2 (5 bases). V shed 8 bases and J shed 9 bases, with 17 bases lying between them. This CDR3 has 13 amino acids. From germline, CDR1 is SGHNT and CDR2 YENEEA. This CDR3 reads CASSFLSRGEQFF. The CDR3 DNA is TGTGCCAGCTCCTTTCTTAGCCGGGGTGAGCAGTTCTTC.

The rearrangement links TRBV10-1 to TRBJ1-3; 7 bases match TRBD1. V dropped 7 bases and J dropped 9; count of bases not matched to a gene: 9. The CDR3 contains 13 residues. Germline assignment: CDR1 WNHNN and CDR2 SYGVQD (reference sequence). CDR3 residues: CASTGQQRFTIYF. The DNA of the CDR3 is TGCGCCAGCACGGGACAGCAACGTTTCACCATATATTTT.

Of note for this clonotype: A much larger clone is a single base away; this may be a read error. The V gene is TRBV20-1, the J gene TRBJ1-1; D perhaps matches TRBD1 (6 bases). The CDR3 loop spans 15 amino acids. Per the germline V gene, CDR1 is DFQATT and CDR2 is SNEGSKA (reference sequence). The CDR3 sequence: CSARAGGSRNTEASF. The DNA for the CDR3 is TGCAGTGCTAGGGCTGGGGGCTCGAGGAACACTGAAGCTTCCTTT.

This clonotype has a count of ten or more. This sequence joins TRBV5-1 and TRBJ2-3; TRBD1 matches at 8 bases. V trimming: 0 bases; J trimming: 5 bases; junction bases outside the gene matches: 5. Germline CDR1 reads SGHRS; CDR2 reads YFSETQ. The CDR3 consists of 15 residues. The DNA for the CDR3 is TGCGCCAGCAGCTTGGACAGGGGGAGAGGAGATACGCAGTATTTT. It encodes CASSLDRGRGDTQYF.

In this sample, this clonotype turned up a few times. The chain joins TRBV6-1 to TRBJ2-7; D is perhaps TRBD1 or TRBD2 (6 bases each). Germline assignment: CDR1 MNHNS and CDR2 SASEGT. This CDR3 is 17 amino acids long. The ends were cut back, 2 bases at V and 2 bases at J, with 19 bases in the middle. The CDR3 DNA is TGTGCCAGCAGTGAACTAGAGGGGGGCCGAACTCCCTACGAGCAGTACTTC. Translated, it gives CASSELEGGRTPYEQYF.

Worth noting for this clonotype: A read error is possible here, since a much larger clone lies one base away. The gene calls are TRBV13 and TRBJ1-4; D gene ambiguous. The germline V and J ends were trimmed by 0 bases and 0 bases, with 11 bases remaining between them. Germline V lookup: CDR1 PRHDT, CDR2 FYEKMQ (reference sequence). CDR3 length equals 17 residues. The CDR3 DNA sequence: TGTGCCAGCAGCTTAGGCGCGGGGAGTGCAACTAATGAAAAACTGTTTTTT. Translating gives CASSLGAGSATNEKLFF.

This clonotype occurred a few times. The chain has TRBV10-3 and TRBJ2-1, with 8 nucleotides matching TRBD2. This CDR3 contains 17 residues. CDR1 ENHRY and CDR2 SYGVKD come from the germline V gene. Trimming cost V 2 bases and J 9 bases; bases outside gene matches: 15. The CDR3 DNA is TGTGCCATCAGTGAGCCCTTGGATTGGCGGGAGGTCGGTGAGCAGTTCTTC. Amino acid sequence: CAISEPLDWREVGEQFF.

The V gene is TRBV19, the J gene TRBJ2-3, with D maybe TRBD1 (6 bases). V lost 3 bases, J lost 0 bases, and 13 bases lay in between. Germline loops: CDR1 LNHDA, CDR2 SQIVND (reference sequence). This CDR3 is built from 16 residues. DNA of the CDR3: TGTGCCAGTAGTATTAATCCAGGGGCTAGCACAGATACGCAGTATTTT. Amino acids: CASSINPGASTDTQYF.

The chain employs TRBV5-1 and TRBJ2-5; TRBD2 matches at 14 bases. Germline CDR1 reads SGHRS; CDR2 reads YFSETQ. The CDR3 has 17 residues. V trimming: 4 bases; J trimming: 5 bases; junction bases outside the gene matches: 10. The CDR3 nucleotides are TGCGCCAGCAGCAAGGGACTAGCGGGAGTTTTCGGGGAGACCCAGTACTTC. Translating gives CASSKGLAGVFGETQYF. Variable domain in full (rest from reference TRBV5-1 and TRBJ2-5): KAGVTQTPRYLIKTRGQQVTLSCSPISGHRSVSWYQQTPGQGLQFLFEYFSETQRNKGNFPGRFSGRQFSNSRSEMNVSTLELGDSALYLCASSKGLAGVFGETQYFGPGTRLLVL.

In this sample, this clonotype turned up many times. The rearrangement uses TRBV19 and TRBJ2-7; D unclear. The V end lost 0 bases, the J end lost 4 bases, and 10 bases lay between the germline ends. The CDR3 is made up of 14 amino acids. In germline, CDR1 is LNHDA, CDR2 SQIVND (reference sequence). CDR3 sequence reads: CASSIDYNSYEQYF. The CDR3 DNA is TGTGCCAGTAGTATAGACTACAATAGTTACGAGCAGTACTTC.

This clonotype was counted only a few times. The rearrangement uses TRBV27 and TRBJ2-6; D uncertain. Per the germline V gene, CDR1 is MNHEY and CDR2 is SMNVEV (reference sequence). V was pared by 3 bases and J by 2 bases, with 2 bases between. The CDR3 loop spans 13 amino acids. CDR3 coding DNA: TGTGCCAGCAGTTTTCCTGGGGCCAACGTCCTGACTTTC. Residues: CASSFPGANVLTF.

The V gene is TRBV4-2, the J gene TRBJ2-2; unclear D gene. The CDR3 totals 14 residues. From germline, CDR1 is LGHNA and CDR2 YNFKEQ. Trimming removed 0 bases at V and 4 bases at J, with 6 bases between. The CDR3 bases are TGTGCCAGCAGCCAAGATCCGGCCACCGGGGAGCTGTTTTTT. Protein sequence: CASSQDPATGELFF.

V and J are TRBV15 and TRBJ1-2; weak D call: TRBD1 (5 bases). V was cut by 0 bases and J by 8 bases, with 16 bases left in between. CDR1 is LNHNV and CDR2 is YYDKDF in the germline V gene (reference sequence). The CDR3 has 15 residues. The CDR3 reads CATSRDLGGAQGYTF. DNA for the CDR3: TGTGCCACCAGCAGAGATTTAGGTGGGGCTCAGGGCTACACCTTC.

This clonotype was seen many times. This chain uses TRBV11-3 with TRBJ2-7; D remains ambiguous. CDR3 size: 13 residues. V was clipped by 4 bases and J by 6 bases, with 13 bases between them. The germline gives CDR1 SGHNT, CDR2 YENEEA. CDR3 sequence: CASSWHSPGEQYF. The DNA for the CDR3 is TGTGCCAGCAGCTGGCATTCCCCCGGCGAGCAGTACTTC.

The chain recombines TRBV2 with TRBJ2-7, with TRBD2 as a possible D gene (6 bases). There are 12 residues in the CDR3. Looked up from germline, CDR1 is SNHLY and CDR2 is FYNNEI. V was clipped by 3 bases and J by 7 bases, with 10 bases between them. The CDR3 sequence is CASSDGGGEQYF. CDR3 coding DNA: TGTGCCAGCAGTGACGGGGGTGGGGAGCAGTACTTC.

This clonotype was detected a few times. The chain carries TRBV6-1 and TRBJ1-5, with D possibly matching TRBD1 (6 bases). Trimming pared 5 bases from V and 6 bases from J, leaving 17 bases between. The CDR3 spans 15 residues. From germline, CDR1 is MNHNS and CDR2 SASEGT. CDR3 region: CASSNRVGPAQPQHF. The CDR3 DNA sequence: TGTGCCAGCAGTAACAGGGTTGGGCCGGCTCAGCCCCAGCATTTT.

On this clonotype: Just one base apart from a much larger clone, this may be a read error. The chain combines TRBV20-1 with TRBJ2-3, with a possible D match to TRBD2 (6 bases). Germline lookup yields CDR1 DFQATT and CDR2 SNEGSKA (reference sequence). With 6 bases removed from V and 8 bases from J, the gap between germline ends came to 21 bases. This CDR3 is built from 14 residues. CDR3 amino acids: CSAQDLLEGGTQYF. The CDR3 coding sequence is TGCAGTGCGCAGGATTTACTAGAGGGAGGTACGCAGTATTTT.

This chain connects TRBV12-3 or TRBV12-4 to TRBJ2-1; 7 positions agree with TRBD1. The V gene end was trimmed by 6 bases and the J gene end by 16 bases; junction bases not matched to a gene: 18. The CDR3 is made up of 14 amino acids. The CDR3 nucleotides are TGTGCCAGCAGCTCACCGGCAGACCGGGACAGCCTTTTCTTC. It is translated as CASSSPADRDSLFF.

Concerning this clonotype itself: A much larger clone lies a single base off, so this may be a read error. The genes are TRBV18 and TRBJ2-7; unclear D gene. The V end lost 5 bases, the J end lost 5 bases, and 19 bases lay between the germline ends. In germline, CDR1 is KGHSH, CDR2 LQKENI. The CDR3 covers 15 residues. The CDR3 reads CASSANTPDRDEQYF. CDR3 sequence (DNA): TGTGCCAGCTCAGCCAACACCCCCGACCGTGACGAGCAGTACTTC.

CDR3 region: CASSQTGRNSGNTIYF. The CDR3 bases are TGTGCCAGCAGCCAGACGGGACGGAACTCTGGAAACACCATATATTTT. The chain combines TRBV14 with TRBJ1-3; a possible D gene is TRBD1 (5 bases). Germline loops: CDR1 SGHDN, CDR2 FVKESK. The V end was cut by 3 bases, the J end by 0 bases, with 12 bases between. The CDR3 covers 16 residues.

This clonotype was counted at least ten times. This chain connects TRBV18 to TRBJ1-2, with D perhaps TRBD1 (5 bases). Germline V lookup: CDR1 KGHSH, CDR2 LQKENI. The CDR3 has 14 residues. Deletions cut 1 base from V and 3 bases from J, with 9 bases between. The CDR3 sequence: CASSPRGIDYGYTF. In DNA form, the CDR3 reads TGTGCCAGCTCACCACGGGGGATTGACTATGGCTACACCTTC.